A single count supports the clone carrying this T cell receptor beta chain. This entry is derived from a study of blood T cell repertoires in COVID-19. Study information: T cells, B-cell-depleted T cells, or PBMCs supplied cDNA or gDNA.

This CDR3 region has 15 residues. V was pared by 5 bases and J by 5 bases, with 19 bases between. CDR1 is MDHEN and CDR2 is SYDVKM in the germline V gene. Per the study methods: Reference gene primers were amplified, and this amplification served to estimate nucleated cell counts. Clones were read by immunoSEQ multiplex PCR, and TCRdb kept only the in-frame ones, dropping some. From that table come the V and J calls and clone size; the DNA was used to work out D and trimming. Found here are about 160,000 clones, 85% to 90% of them singletons; the top ten hold about 9.4%. Material: peripheral blood. The source is a woman aged 70-85 years with COVID-19, enrolled during active disease. The chain uses TRBV28 and TRBJ2-7; D possibly corresponds to TRBD1 (6 bases). The CDR3 coding sequence is TGTGCCAGCAGTCCTACAGGGTCCCCCTTGGACGAGCAGTACTTC. Translation: CASSPTGSPLDEQYF.